This is a list of T cell receptor beta chains from one sample in a study of control samples from healthy donors and cancer patients. Using immunoSEQ multiplex PCR, the repertoire was profiled, and TCRdb retains in-frame clones only, with some absent. The profile shows about 120,000 clones, roughly nine tenths of them singletons. Sequencing input: blood. The receptors here all came from a woman aged 18-35 years in good health. Both conserved end residues are trimmed from each CDR3.

V gene: TRBV6-5
CDR3 protein: ASCTRRNQPQH

V gene: TRBV9
CDR3 protein: ASSWVSGSRNTGELF

V gene: TRBV30
CDR3 protein: AWSGTGGLANYGYT

V gene: TRBV2
CDR3 protein: ASSEYSLWVAGGDSSTDTQY

V gene: TRBV28
CDR3 protein: ASSLPGGTGADTQY

V gene: TRBV7-2
CDR3 protein: ASSLVGTGVTGELF

V gene: TRBV10-3
CDR3 protein: AISESTRAVPDYT

V gene: TRBV10-3
CDR3 protein: AISEQGDRNIQY

V gene: TRBV28
CDR3 protein: ASSTGGVAKNIQY

V gene: TRBV7-9
CDR3 protein: ASSYPTGDPYEQY

V gene: TRBV29-1
CDR3 protein: SVPATSGGTQY

V gene: TRBV10-2
CDR3 protein: ASRDRHTGELF

V gene: TRBV12-5
CDR3 protein: ASGLVVTGPKNTGELF

V gene: TRBV5-6
CDR3 protein: ASRQRTKGEQETQY

V gene: TRBV5-5
CDR3 protein: ASSLEAASLGNQPQH

V gene: TRBV28
CDR3 protein: ASSFGLRGSGAF

V gene: TRBV5-1
CDR3 protein: ASSKDRPAGANVLT

V gene: TRBV11-2
CDR3 protein: ASSPLAGAVYNEQF

V gene: TRBV5-6
CDR3 protein: ASSLDPGLAGGPGETQY

V gene: TRBV27
CDR3 protein: ASSFSSPKNTGELF

V gene: TRBV7-8
CDR3 protein: ASSLDRGHTEAF

V gene: TRBV27
CDR3 protein: ASKGQGPFYEQY

V gene: TRBV12-3/TRBV12-4
CDR3 protein: ASSGYGYT

V gene: TRBV6-2/TRBV6-3
CDR3 protein: ASSSWTSGRETQY

V gene: TRBV28
CDR3 protein: ASSRTANNYGYT

V gene: TRBV28
CDR3 protein: ASSPQDRSPYEQY

V gene: TRBV7-2
CDR3 protein: ASTLGTGFSPLH

V gene: TRBV19
CDR3 protein: ASSFDRGLNTEAF

V gene: TRBV7-2
CDR3 protein: ASSLVSRGLNYEQY

V gene: TRBV4-2
CDR3 protein: ASSQRDRNSGNTIY

V gene: TRBV28
CDR3 protein: ASTPEGQGQRGDEAF

V gene: TRBV18
CDR3 protein: ASSPRLGTEGVIHEKLF

V gene: TRBV28
CDR3 protein: ASSRLRNEQF

V gene: TRBV10-3
CDR3 protein: AISSRGETQY

V gene: TRBV15
CDR3 protein: ATRDRGEGTDTQY

V gene: TRBV20-1
CDR3 protein: SAVGSEQY

V gene: TRBV19
CDR3 protein: ASSNRWPSGGFETGENYGYT

V gene: TRBV7-2
CDR3 protein: ASSAIGDYGYT

V gene: TRBV25-1
CDR3 protein: ASKGSPGNTIY

V gene: TRBV5-1
CDR3 protein: ASSIAGWGTDTQY

V gene: TRBV30
CDR3 protein: AWSVSGRKNNEQF

V gene: TRBV28
CDR3 protein: ASSFGGANKEKLF